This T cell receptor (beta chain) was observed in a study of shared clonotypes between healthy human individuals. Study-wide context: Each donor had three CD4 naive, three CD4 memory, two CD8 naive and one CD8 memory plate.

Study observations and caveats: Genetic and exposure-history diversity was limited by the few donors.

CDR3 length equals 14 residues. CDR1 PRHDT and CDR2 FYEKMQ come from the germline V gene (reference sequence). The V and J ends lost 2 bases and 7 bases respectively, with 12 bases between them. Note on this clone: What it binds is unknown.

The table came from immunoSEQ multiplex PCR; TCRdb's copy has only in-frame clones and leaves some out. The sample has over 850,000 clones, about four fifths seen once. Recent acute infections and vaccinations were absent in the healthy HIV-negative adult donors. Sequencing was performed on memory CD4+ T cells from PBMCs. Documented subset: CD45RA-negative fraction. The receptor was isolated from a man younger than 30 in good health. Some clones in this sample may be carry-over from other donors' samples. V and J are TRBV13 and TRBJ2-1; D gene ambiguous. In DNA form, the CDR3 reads TGTGCCAGCAGCTTAAGGTCTATGTGGAATGAGCAGTTCTTC. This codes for CASSLRSMWNEQFF.